Presented here are 14 T cell receptor beta chains from one specimen sequenced in a study of vaccination effects on CD4 cells after COVID-19 (dated by TCRdb to the early 2020s). These receptors have no identified antigens. The library was made by the immunoSEQ multiplex PCR assay. TCRdb stores this immuneACCESS table with in-frame sequences only. Part of the clones is absent; in the studies checked, under half of the shortfall reflects unresolved V genes, and no reason is known for the rest. This sample lists tens of thousands of clones; about 72% were detected once. The ten biggest clones cover under 25% of the sample. After 10 to 11 days of culture, CD4+ T cells were isolated with the EasySep CD4+ T cell isolation kit. The material was CD4+ T cells from PBMCs cultured without peptide, obtained before COVID-19 vaccination. Receptor source: a human donor who had a prior SARS-CoV-2 infection.

The CDR3 sequence: CAISIHENTEAFF. The DNA of the CDR3 is TGTGCCATCAGTATCCACGAGAACACTGAAGCTTTCTTT. The genes are TRBV10-3 and TRBJ1-1; D call uncertain. CDR1 is ENHRY, CDR2 SYGVKD, per germline. V lost 5 bases to trimming and J lost 1 base, with 8 bases between them. CDR3 length: 13 amino acids.

This chain joins TRBV6-5 and TRBJ2-1; D not certain. The CDR3 loop spans 16 amino acids. Germline V gives CDR1 MNHEY, CDR2 SVGAGI. The ends were cut back, 4 bases at V and 0 bases at J, with 13 bases in the middle. CDR3 DNA: TGTGCCAGCAGTTCCAAGGTAGCTAGCTCCTACAATGAGCAGTTCTTC. Amino acids: CASSSKVASSYNEQFF.

This clone has a handful of counts. This rearrangement joins TRBV4-1 to TRBJ1-2; 10 bases fit TRBD1. The length of the CDR3 is 16 residues. Germline V gene lookup returns CDR1 MGHRA and CDR2 YSYEKL. J gave up 5 bases and V 4 bases, and 10 bases lay outside the gene matches. The CDR3 loop is CASSPEGTGATYGYTF. CDR3 nucleotide sequence: TGCGCCAGCAGCCCCGAAGGGACAGGGGCTACATATGGCTACACCTTC.

The chain combines TRBV15 with TRBJ1-4, with 7 bases identical to TRBD1. The ends lost 5 bases at V and 4 bases at J; junction bases unmatched: 4. CDR3 length: 14 residues. Germline V CDR1 and CDR2: LNHNV, YYDKDF (reference sequence). The CDR3 sequence is CATSQGQNNEKLFF. The DNA of the CDR3 is TGTGCCACCAGCCAGGGACAGAATAATGAAAAACTGTTTTTT.

In nucleotides, the CDR3 is TGTGCCAGTAGTATGCTAACAGGGTCTGGAAACACCATATATTTT. Translating gives CASSMLTGSGNTIYF. The rearrangement uses TRBV19 and TRBJ1-3; a possible D gene is TRBD1 (6 bases). V dropped 3 bases and J dropped 1 base, with 10 bases sitting between them. The CDR3 totals 15 residues. CDR1 LNHDA and CDR2 SQIVND come from the germline V gene (reference sequence).

The chain combines TRBV9 with TRBJ2-1; D perhaps matches TRBD2 (6 bases). V was trimmed by 1 base and J by 6 bases, leaving 14 bases between them. The CDR3 totals 15 residues. Germline V lookup: CDR1 SGDLS, CDR2 YYNGEE. CDR3 loop: CASSVSVAGFNEQFF. CDR3 nucleotide sequence: TGTGCCAGCAGCGTATCTGTGGCGGGGTTCAATGAGCAGTTCTTC.

The rearrangement links TRBV6-6 to TRBJ2-7; 7 bases map to TRBD1. J lost 3 bases, V lost 0 bases, and 8 bases had no gene match. The CDR3 is made up of 16 amino acids. CDR1 is MNHNY, CDR2 SVGAGI, per germline (reference sequence). The CDR3, as DNA: TGTGCCAGCAGTTACTCATTATTGGGACAGAGCTACGAGCAGTACTTC. Translating gives CASSYSLLGQSYEQYF.

This chain joins TRBV7-6 and TRBJ2-7; D gene unclear. This CDR3 is built from 15 residues. Trimming removed 1 base at V and 3 bases at J, with 13 bases between. CDR1 SGHVS and CDR2 FNYEAQ come from the germline V gene. CDR3 in DNA: TGTGCCAGCAGCTTAGATACGGGCCCCGGCTACGAGCAGTACTTC. It codes for CASSLDTGPGYEQYF.

This clone came up once. The rearrangement uses TRBV7-3 and TRBJ2-3; 7 nucleotides match TRBD1. This CDR3 spans 16 amino acids. The J segment lost 2 bases and the V segment lost 2 bases, leaving 7 bases of the junction unmatched. Germline V gene sequence: CDR1 SGHTA, CDR2 FQGTGA. CDR3 protein: CASSLGNRGFTDTQYF. CDR3 DNA: TGTGCCAGCAGCTTAGGAAACAGGGGTTTCACAGATACGCAGTATTTT.

CDR3: CATSRDRQPQHF. CDR3 DNA sequence: TGTGCCACCAGCAGAGATCGTCAGCCCCAGCATTTT. The rearrangement uses TRBV15 and TRBJ1-5; unclear D gene. Germline-derived CDR1 and CDR2 are LNHNV and YYDKDF (reference sequence). The V gene lost 0 bases and the J gene lost 6 bases, with 3 bases spanning the gap. The CDR3 has 12 residues.

This clone was detected only a few times. J is TRBJ2-1 and V is TRBV7-2, with a weak D call TRBD1 (7 bases). The CDR3 runs 14 residues. Germline-derived CDR1 and CDR2 are SGHTA and FQGNSA. Trimming pared 5 bases from V and 9 bases from J, leaving 17 bases between. The CDR3 is CASSARNQGGEQFF. The CDR3 DNA follows: TGTGCCAGCAGCGCCCGAAACCAGGGGGGTGAGCAGTTCTTC. Using reference TRBV7-2 and TRBJ2-1 for the parts outside the CDR3, the full variable domain is GAGVSQSPSNKVTEKGKDVELRCDPISGHTALYWYRQSLGQGLEFLIYFQGNSAPDKSGLPSDRFSAERTGGSVSTLTIQRTQQEDSAVYLCASSARNQGGEQFFGPGTRLTVL.

DNA of the CDR3: TGTGCCAGCAGTTACCTCTGGGGGGCGGCTAATGAAAAACTGTTTTTT. It encodes CASSYLWGAANEKLFF. This chain links TRBV6-5 with TRBJ1-4; possibly TRBD1 for D (6 bases). V gave up 2 bases and J gave up 3 bases, with 13 bases separating them. The CDR3 consists of 16 residues. CDR1 is MNHEY, CDR2 SVGAGI, per germline.

This clone appeared once. CDR3 protein: CASSFGNQPQHF. The DNA for the CDR3 is TGTGCCAGCAGCTTTGGAAATCAGCCCCAGCATTTT. V is TRBV7-9 and J is TRBJ1-5; D gene ambiguous. The CDR3 sequence is 12 residues long. Germline assignment: CDR1 SEHNR and CDR2 FQNEAQ (reference sequence). V was pared by 3 bases and J by 4 bases, with 4 bases between.

The V call is TRBV5-1, the J call TRBJ2-7; the match to TRBD2 covers 8 bases. The V gene's germline CDR1 is SGHRS and CDR2 YFSETQ. CDR3 size: 15 residues. V lost 3 bases to trimming and J lost 1 base; unmatched junction nucleotides: 6. CDR3 sequence (DNA): TGCGCCAGCAGCTCCGGGACTAGTGAGTCCTACGAGCAGTACTTC. It specifies CASSSGTSESYEQYF.